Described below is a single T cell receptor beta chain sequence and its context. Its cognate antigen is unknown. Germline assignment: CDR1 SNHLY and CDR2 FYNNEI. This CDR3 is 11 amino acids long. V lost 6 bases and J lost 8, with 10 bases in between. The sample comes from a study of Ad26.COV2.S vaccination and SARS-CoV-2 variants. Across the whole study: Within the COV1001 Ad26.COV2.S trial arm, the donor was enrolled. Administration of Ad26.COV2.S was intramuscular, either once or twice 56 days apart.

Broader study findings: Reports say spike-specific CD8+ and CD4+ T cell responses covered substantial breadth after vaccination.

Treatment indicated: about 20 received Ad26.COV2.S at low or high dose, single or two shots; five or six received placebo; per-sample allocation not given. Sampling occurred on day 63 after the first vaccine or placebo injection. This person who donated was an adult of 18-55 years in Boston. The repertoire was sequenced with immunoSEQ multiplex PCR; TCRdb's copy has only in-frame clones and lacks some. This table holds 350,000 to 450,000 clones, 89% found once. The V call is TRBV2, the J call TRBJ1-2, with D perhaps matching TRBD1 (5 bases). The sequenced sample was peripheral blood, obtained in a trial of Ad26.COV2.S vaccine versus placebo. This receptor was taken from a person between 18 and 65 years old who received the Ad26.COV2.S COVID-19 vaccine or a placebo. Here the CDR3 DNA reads TGTGCCAGCAGGGTCGAGGGGGGCTACACCTTC. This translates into CASRVEGGYTF. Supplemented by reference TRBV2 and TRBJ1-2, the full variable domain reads EPEVTQTPSHQVTQMGQEVILRCVPISNHLYFYWYRQILGQKVEFLVSFYNNEISEKSEIFDDQFSVERPDGSNFTLKIRSTKLEDSAMYFCASRVEGGYTFGSGTRLTVV.